One sample yielded the 30 T cell receptor beta chains listed below, sequenced in a study of post-analysis software for immune sequencing data. Findings and caveats of the study: Comparison of patients with controls showed five or six TRBV segments more frequent in patients, TRBV5-6, TRBV5-1 and TRBV20-1 among them.

These receptors are not linked to any known antigen. Prepared libraries of TCR beta cDNA carried unique molecular identifiers. MiXCR, applied by TCRdb to the PCR reads, yields one record per CDR3 protein. The sample holds around 700,000 distinct CDR3 sequences, 55% to 70% seen once. The sequencing sample was made of blood. The receptors here all came from a girl aged 2-10 years with multiple sclerosis.

The chain carries TRBV28 and TRBJ2-6; perhaps TRBD1 as D (6 bases). Trimming stripped 8 bases from V and 3 bases from J, with 26 bases between. This CDR3 region has 19 residues. Germline V CDR1 and CDR2: MDHEN, SYDVKM. In DNA, the CDR3 is TGTGCCAGCCAAACCTTGGACAGTCTGTTACAAAGTGGGGCCAACGTCCTGACTTTC. This encodes CASQTLDSLLQSGANVLTF.

The V gene is TRBV6-1, the J gene TRBJ2-7; 8 bases are shared with TRBD1. Trimming removed 6 bases from V and 3 bases from J; junction bases left unmatched: 4. This CDR3 is built from 13 residues. Germline V gene lookup returns CDR1 MNHNS and CDR2 SASEGT. The CDR3 loop is CASRQGQDYEQYF. The CDR3 nucleotides read TGTGCCAGCAGGCAGGGACAGGACTACGAGCAGTACTTC.

V and J are TRBV4-2 and TRBJ2-1; D unclear. With 5 bases removed from V and 0 bases from J, the gap between germline ends came to 8 bases. The CDR3 length is 14 residues. Looked up from germline, CDR1 is LGHNA and CDR2 is YNFKEQ. This CDR3 reads CASSGVSSYNEQFF. The CDR3 nucleotides read TGTGCCAGCAGCGGGGTCAGCTCCTACAATGAGCAGTTCTTC.

The gene calls are TRBV6-2 or TRBV6-3 and TRBJ2-1; D gene ambiguous. V was shortened by 7 bases and J by 6 bases, with 10 bases between the two germline ends. From germline, CDR1 is MNHEY and CDR2 SVGEGT. CDR3 length equals 12 residues. The CDR3 is CASTGSTNEQFF. The CDR3 bases are TGTGCCAGCACCGGCAGCACCAATGAGCAGTTCTTC.

The chain recombines TRBV11-2 with TRBJ2-7; 14 nucleotides line up with TRBD2. Losses at the gene ends were 5 bases for V and 6 bases for J; bases not matched to a gene: 6. The germline CDR1 and CDR2 sequences are SGHAT and FQNNGV. This CDR3 has 15 residues. The CDR3 DNA follows: TGTGCCAGCAGCCAGGGACTAGCGGGAGCTGGCGAGCAGTACTTC. Protein sequence: CASSQGLAGAGEQYF.

The chain is built from TRBV20-1 and TRBJ2-7, with TRBD1 identical over 9 bases. The J call may be incorrect, as the DNA end agrees better with TRBJ2-5. The CDR3 runs to 13 residues. Germline lookup yields CDR1 DFQATT and CDR2 SNEGSKA (reference sequence). The CDR3 DNA follows: TGCAGTACTACCGGGACAGGGAGACAGACCCAGTACTTC. This translates into CSTTGTGRQTQYF.

This chain joins TRBV4-2 and TRBJ1-1; D perhaps matches TRBD1 (5 bases). The V gene lost 4 bases and the J gene lost 1 base, with 10 bases spanning the gap. The CDR3 has 14 amino acids. Germline assignment: CDR1 LGHNA and CDR2 YNFKEQ. The CDR3 nucleotides read TGTGCCAGCAGCCCGCAGGGAAGGAACACTGAAGCTTTCTTT. Amino acid sequence: CASSPQGRNTEAFF.

The chain couples TRBV7-8 to TRBJ1-4; D gene unclear. In germline, CDR1 is SGHVS, CDR2 FQNEAQ. Trimming shortened V by 5 bases and J by 0 bases, and 13 bases separated the two germline ends. This CDR3 has 16 residues. The CDR3 bases are TGTGCCAGCAGCCCTTTCAACAGTGCAACTAATGAAAAACTGTTTTTT. Its protein product is CASSPFNSATNEKLFF.

In this sample, this clonotype turned up once. J is TRBJ2-7 and V is TRBV20-1; D might be TRBD2 (5 bases). The germline V gene has CDR1 DFQATT and CDR2 SNEGSKA (reference sequence). The CDR3 extends over 14 amino acids. Trimming removed 5 bases from V and 6 bases from J, with 20 bases in between. The chain's CDR3 is CSAPNPLLSGEQYF. The CDR3 region has the DNA TGCAGTGCTCCCAATCCCCTCTTGAGCGGCGAGCAGTACTTC.

This rearrangement joins TRBV5-1 to TRBJ2-1; TRBD1 agrees at 9 bases. With V trimmed by 4 bases and J by 3 bases, 8 bases remained unmatched. The CDR3 is 16 residues long. Germline loops: CDR1 SGHRS, CDR2 YFSETQ. The CDR3 nucleotides read TGCGCCAGCAGCCCCTGGGACAGGGTTGACTACAATGAGCAGTTCTTC. This codes for CASSPWDRVDYNEQFF. Based on the CDR3 plus reference TRBV5-1 and TRBJ2-1, the full variable domain is KAGVTQTPRYLIKTRGQQVTLSCSPISGHRSVSWYQQTPGQGLQFLFEYFSETQRNKGNFPGRFSGRQFSNSRSEMNVSTLELGDSALYLCASSPWDRVDYNEQFFGPGTRLTVL.

The rearrangement links TRBV9 to TRBJ2-1; D remains unclear. This CDR3 has 12 amino acids. Germline values: CDR1 SGDLS, CDR2 YYNGEE. Between the trimmed V and J ends, which lost 2 bases and 5 bases, there was a span of 5 bases. For the CDR3, the DNA is TGTGCCAGCAGCGTGGCGGACAATGAGCAGTTCTTC. Its protein product is CASSVADNEQFF.

The chain has TRBV10-3 and TRBJ1-1, with TRBD1 matching over 8 bases. CDR3 length: 14 amino acids. V was clipped by 7 bases and J by 0 bases; unmatched bases: 4. The germline gives CDR1 ENHRY, CDR2 SYGVKD. Here the CDR3 DNA reads TGTGCCATCAATGGACAGGGTATGAACACTGAAGCTTTCTTT. Its protein product is CAINGQGMNTEAFF.

This clonotype has just a few counts. This chain links TRBV2 with TRBJ2-5; 11 bases map to TRBD1. CDR3 size: 14 residues. The germline V gene has CDR1 SNHLY and CDR2 FYNNEI. Unmatched junction bases numbered 7, after V lost 8 bases and J lost 5 bases. This chain's CDR3 is CASPGQGAFETQYF. CDR3 coding DNA: TGTGCCAGCCCCGGACAGGGGGCGTTTGAGACCCAGTACTTC.

The chain carries TRBV5-6 and TRBJ2-7; 7 nucleotides line up with TRBD1. Germline V gene data show CDR1 as SGHDT and CDR2 as YYEEEE. The V gene end was trimmed by 0 bases and the J gene end by 2 bases; junction bases not matched to a gene: 5. This CDR3 has 15 residues. CDR3 bases: TGTGCCAGCAGCTTGGCCGGACAGGTGCCCTACGAGCAGTACTTC. This encodes CASSLAGQVPYEQYF.

The rearrangement joins TRBV20-1 to TRBJ1-2; D possibly corresponds to TRBD1 (5 bases). Germline V lookup: CDR1 DFQATT, CDR2 SNEGSKA (reference sequence). The CDR3 has 14 residues. Trimming shortened V by 6 bases and J by 3 bases, and 17 bases separated the two germline ends. The CDR3 reads CSATPQGTHYGYTF. The CDR3 bases are TGCAGTGCGACCCCCCAAGGGACCCACTATGGCTACACCTTC.

This rearrangement joins TRBV9 to TRBJ2-1; 9 bases map to TRBD2. J gave up 3 bases and V 2 bases, and 3 bases lay outside the gene matches. CDR1 is SGDLS, CDR2 YYNGEE, per germline. This CDR3 comprises 15 residues. CDR3 nucleotides: TGTGCCAGCAGCGTTGCTAGCGGGAACTACAATGAGCAGTTCTTC. Protein sequence: CASSVASGNYNEQFF.

This chain connects TRBV12-3 or TRBV12-4 to TRBJ2-4; D unresolved. This CDR3 contains 15 residues. Trimming cost V 6 bases and J 0 bases, with 12 bases left between them. CDR3 nucleotides: TGTGCCAGCAGATCCCGAGCCCTAGCCAAAAACATTCAGTACTTC. The encoded protein is CASRSRALAKNIQYF.

The gene calls are TRBV10-3 and TRBJ2-5; 8 positions match TRBD1. Trimming took 0 bases from V and 6 from J; bases not matched to a gene: 6. This CDR3 comprises 15 residues. The germline V gene has CDR1 ENHRY and CDR2 SYGVKD. The CDR3 protein is CAISESGDRGQTQYF. DNA for the CDR3: TGTGCCATCAGTGAGTCGGGAGACAGGGGCCAGACCCAGTACTTC.

J is TRBJ1-4 and V is TRBV6-5; D ambiguous. Trimming stripped 0 bases from V and 7 bases from J, with 12 bases between. The CDR3 loop spans 15 amino acids. Germline V gene lookup returns CDR1 MNHEY and CDR2 SVGAGI. CDR3 sequence reads: CASSYSEGWGEKLFF. As DNA, the CDR3 is TGTGCCAGCAGTTACTCGGAAGGCTGGGGTGAAAAACTGTTTTTT.

The chain couples TRBV4-2 to TRBJ2-3; D might be TRBD1 (6 bases). Trimming cost V 4 bases and J 4 bases, with 24 bases left between them. Per germline, CDR1 LGHNA and CDR2 YNFKEQ. The CDR3 is 18 residues long. This CDR3 is CASSPRRRTVKLPDTQYF. Here the CDR3 DNA reads TGTGCCAGCAGCCCCCGCCGCCGGACAGTTAAACTGCCAGATACGCAGTATTTT.

In this sample, this clonotype turned up a few times. The V gene is TRBV20-1, the J gene TRBJ1-2, with D possibly TRBD1 on 5 matching bases. This CDR3 is 16 amino acids long. Between the trimmed V and J ends, which lost 1 base and 0 bases, there was a span of 15 bases. Germline V CDR1 and CDR2: DFQATT, SNEGSKA (reference sequence). CDR3 residues: CSARAPHRRTNYGYTF. The CDR3 region has the DNA TGCAGTGCTAGAGCTCCGCACAGGCGGACTAACTATGGCTACACCTTC.

J is TRBJ2-1 and V is TRBV12-3 or TRBV12-4, with D unclear. The CDR3 loop spans 13 amino acids. V lost 3 bases and J 4 bases, leaving 7 bases between the germline ends. The CDR3 DNA is TGTGCCAGCAGTTTTGCTCGGTACAATGAGCAGTTCTTC. Its protein is CASSFARYNEQFF.

The chain has TRBV7-2 and TRBJ1-4; 7 bases are a match to TRBD1. V was clipped by 0 bases and J by 5 bases; unmatched bases: 3. This CDR3 contains 15 residues. CDR1 is SGHTA and CDR2 is FQGNSA in the germline V gene. CDR3 protein: CASSLASGGNEKLFF. The CDR3 DNA sequence: TGTGCCAGCAGCTTAGCATCAGGGGGGAATGAAAAACTGTTTTTT.

J is TRBJ2-5 and V is TRBV5-1; TRBD2 aligns across 10 bases. The V and J ends lost 7 bases and 2 bases, in that order; junction bases with no gene match: 17. CDR1 and CDR2 (germline): SGHRS, YFSETQ. The CDR3 is 18 residues long. In DNA, the CDR3 is TGCGCCAGCGGCCGGGCTCTTAGCGGGAGGCCCATGCAAGAGACCCAGTACTTC. Translating gives CASGRALSGRPMQETQYF.

This clonotype was seen repeatedly, ten times or more. This rearrangement joins TRBV20-1 to TRBJ2-5; D remains unclear. The ends were cut back, 0 bases at V and 2 bases at J, with 13 bases in the middle. The CDR3 is 15 amino acids. CDR1 and CDR2 from the germline V gene are DFQATT and SNEGSKA (reference sequence). DNA for the CDR3: TGCAGTGCTAGAGATGTTAACGCGCAACAAGAGACCCAGTACTTC. Residues: CSARDVNAQQETQYF.

A few counts support this clonotype. V is TRBV29-1 and J is TRBJ2-5, with 9 positions matching TRBD2. Per germline, CDR1 SQVTM and CDR2 ANQGSEA. CDR3 length: 14 amino acids. With V trimmed by 7 bases and J by 5 bases, 11 bases remained unmatched. The CDR3 DNA is TGCAGCGCACAACCAGCGGGAGGCGGGGAGACCCAGTACTTC. Its translation is CSAQPAGGGETQYF.

This rearrangement joins TRBV20-1 to TRBJ2-1, with a possible D match to TRBD1 (5 bases). V lost 1 base, J lost 1 base, and 14 bases lay in between. Germline assignment: CDR1 DFQATT and CDR2 SNEGSKA (reference sequence). CDR3 length: 16 residues. The CDR3 loop is CSARVLRGSSYNEQFF. The CDR3 nucleotides are TGCAGTGCTAGAGTTCTTAGGGGCTCGTCCTACAATGAGCAGTTCTTC.

The chain recombines TRBV3-1 with TRBJ2-7; D gene unclear. V dropped 1 base and J dropped 3 bases, with 10 bases sitting between them. The germline CDR1 and CDR2 sequences are LGHDT and YNNKEL (reference sequence). This CDR3 is 14 amino acids long. The CDR3 protein is CASSQGHEGYEQYF. DNA for the CDR3: TGTGCCAGCAGCCAAGGGCATGAAGGCTACGAGCAGTACTTC.

This clonotype was recorded a few times. The chain employs TRBV24-1 and TRBJ1-5; 7 nucleotides align to TRBD1. J was trimmed by 4 bases and V by 4 bases; bases with no gene match: 3. CDR1 is KGHDR, CDR2 SFDVKD, per germline. The CDR3 totals 14 residues. The chain's CDR3 is CATSEGTVNQPQHF. The CDR3 DNA is TGTGCCACCAGTGAAGGGACAGTGAATCAGCCCCAGCATTTT.

This clonotype was seen once. The chain employs TRBV27 and TRBJ2-7, with D maybe TRBD1 (6 bases). In germline, CDR1 is MNHEY, CDR2 SMNVEV (reference sequence). The V end lost 8 bases, the J end lost 0 bases, and 17 bases lay between the germline ends. CDR3 size: 15 residues. CDR3 loop: CASGGGLTLSYEQYF. The CDR3 DNA is TGTGCCAGCGGGGGCGGGCTGACTCTCTCCTACGAGCAGTACTTC.